This T cell receptor beta chain is from a study of T cells in Graves' hyperthyroidism and ophthalmopathy. Findings and caveats of the study: Most thyroid-expanded clonotypes above 0.001 were also found in blood.

What was amplified from RNA transcripts were TCR beta CDR3 regions. Initially, a first-round RT-PCR of the TCR CDR3 employed the HTBI primer set. TCRdb ran MiXCR on the multiplex PCR reads and lists one entry per CDR3 protein. The data show approximately 720,000 distinct CDR3 sequences, with 15% to 20% seen just once and over 15% held by the top ten. This CDR3 contains 15 residues. The V gene's germline CDR1 is MNHEY and CDR2 SMNVEV (reference sequence). The V gene lost 2 bases and the J gene lost 6 bases, with 14 bases spanning the gap. Ten or more counts support this clonotype. Its antigen is still unknown. Patients were excluded for uncontrolled infection, other autoimmune disease, pregnancy or lactation.

This rearrangement joins TRBV27 to TRBJ1-5, with D perhaps TRBD1 (6 bases). This sequence was found in a woman aged 45-59 years with Graves' hyperthyroidism that later progressed to Graves' ophthalmopathy. The specimen was blood. In DNA form, the CDR3 reads TGTGCCAGCAGTTTAGCAGGGGCATTGGGTCAGCCCCAGCATTTT. Its translation: CASSLAGALGQPQHF.